The rows below give T cell receptor beta chains drawn from one sample of a study of HIV-infected patients and healthy controls. TCRdb called the 5' RACE reads again in MiXCR, with one record for every CDR3 protein. The repertoire holds 4,000 or so distinct CDR3 sequences, with 8% to 10% as singletons. Sequencing was performed on blood, taken during antiretroviral therapy. The source of these receptors is an adult with HIV infection. Both conserved end residues are part of each CDR3. The D gene is left open where the match is weak. A clone size is listed for some rows: how often the clone was seen (once, few, many), or a class if it is expanded.

TRBD1 TRBJ1-6 medium-sized TRBV6-5 TGTGCCAGCAGTAACCCCCTGACAGGGCGCGGTTCACCCCTCCACTTT CASSNPLTGRGSPLHF
. TRBJ2-3 many TRBV29-1 TGCAGCGTTGAAGCCCCCACAGATACGCAGTATTTT CSVEAPTDTQYF
TRBD2 TRBJ2-7 few TRBV18 TGTGCCAGCTCATCCGGACTAGCGGGACCCTACGAGCAGTACTTC CASSSGLAGPYEQYF
. TRBJ2-3 many TRBV20-1 TGCAGTGCCGTGTGGGGGGCTGAAGATACGCAGTATTTT CSAVWGAEDTQYF
TRBD1 TRBJ2-6 . TRBV5-4 TGTGCCAGCAGCCCCCGGACAGGGACTGGGGCCAACGTCCTGACTTTC CASSPRTGTGANVLTF
. TRBJ2-7 few TRBV4-3 TGCGCCAGCAGCCAAGATTTAAGTGACTACCGAAAATACGAGCAGTACTTC CASSQDLSDYRKYEQYF
TRBD1 TRBJ1-6 medium-sized TRBV6-5 TGTGCCAGCAGTTACCAACAGGGGCTAGGTTCACCCCTCCACTTT CASSYQQGLGSPLHF
TRBD1 TRBJ2-1 medium-sized TRBV7-9 TGTGCCAGCAGCTTAGAGGACAGGAGCCCTACCTACAATGAGCAGTTCTTC CASSLEDRSPTYNEQFF
. TRBJ1-1 few TRBV18 TGTGCCAGCTCACCGGGGACGGCGAACACTGAAGCTTTCTTT CASSPGTANTEAFF
. TRBJ2-3 medium-sized TRBV7-9 TGTGCCAGCAGCCAACCTTCCACAGATACGCAGTATTTT CASSQPSTDTQYF
TRBD1 TRBJ1-4 medium-sized TRBV2 TGTGCCAGCAGTGAATTGGGACAGGGAAATGAAAAACTGTTTTTT CASSELGQGNEKLFF
. TRBJ1-1 many TRBV28 TGTGCCAGCAGTTTGTACCAATCCGGGGAAGCTTTCTTT CASSLYQSGEAFF
. TRBJ1-3 medium-sized TRBV27 TGTGCCAGCAGCCTCTCAGGGCTAGTCTTGAACGGAAACACCATATATTTT CASSLSGLVLNGNTIYF
TRBD1 TRBJ2-1 many TRBV7-9 TGTGCCAGCAGCTTCGACGGGACAGGGGTGACCAATGAGCAGTTCTTC CASSFDGTGVTNEQFF
. TRBJ1-2 medium-sized TRBV4-1 TGCGCCAGCAGCCAAGATCACCGCAGCCCAGTTAACTATGGCTACACCTTC CASSQDHRSPVNYGYTF
. TRBJ2-1 few TRBV7-2 TGTGCCAGCAGCTCCCCACAGGGATCCAATGAGCAGTTCTTC CASSSPQGSNEQFF
TRBD1 TRBJ1-2 medium-sized TRBV28 TGTGCCAGCAGTTTGGTGCAGGGGGAGAGATATGGCTACACCTTC CASSLVQGERYGYTF
. TRBJ1-5 medium-sized TRBV6-5 TGTGCCAGCAGTACCGTTCCCTATAGCAATCAGCCCCAGCATTTT CASSTVPYSNQPQHF
TRBD2 TRBJ2-1 medium-sized TRBV28 TGTGCCAGCAGTTTCCCTAGCGGGGGGGCCTCCTACAATGAGCAGTTCTTC CASSFPSGGASYNEQFF
. TRBJ1-3 . TRBV6-6 TGTGCCAGCAGTTACGACCCAGGGCTTGGAAACACCATATATTTT CASSYDPGLGNTIYF
TRBD2 TRBJ2-1 many TRBV5-1 TGCGCCAGCAGCCCCCAGCGGGGGCACGTAAATGAGCAGTTCTTC CASSPQRGHVNEQFF
. TRBJ2-3 medium-sized TRBV7-3 TGTGCCAGCAGCTTAATTACGGGCGGCGTGGATACGCAGTATTTT CASSLITGGVDTQYF
. TRBJ2-7 many TRBV19 TGTGCCAGTAAGGGGCCAGGCGTCGGGTCCGAGCAGTACTTC CASKGPGVGSEQYF
. TRBJ1-1 medium-sized TRBV2 TGTGCCAGCATTGGGGACACTGAAGCTTTCTTT CASIGDTEAFF
. TRBJ2-3 many TRBV29-1 TGCAGCGTTGAGATGGGGGATGGCACAGATACGCAGTATTTT CSVEMGDGTDTQYF
. TRBJ2-3 medium-sized TRBV10-3 TGTGCCATCAGTGAGTCGTTAACTATTACGCAGTATTTT CAISESLTITQYF
. TRBJ2-1 . TRBV12-3/TRBV12-4 TGTGCCAGCAGCCCCTATGGGGGGGGCGCGGGGAATGAGCAGTTCTTC CASSPYGGGAGNEQFF
TRBD2 TRBJ2-1 medium-sized TRBV6-2/TRBV6-3 TGTGCCAGCAGTTCTCCGGGTTCGGGGGGAGCCTTGTACAATGAGCAGTTCTTC CASSSPGSGGALYNEQFF
. TRBJ1-5 medium-sized TRBV19 TGTGCCAGTAAAAGAGCGGATAGCAATCAGCCCCAGCATTTT CASKRADSNQPQHF
TRBD1 TRBJ1-5 . TRBV20-1 TGCAGTGCTAGGGGGACAGTCAATCAGCCCCAGCATTTT CSARGTVNQPQHF
. TRBJ1-5 large TRBV5-5 TGTGCCAGCAGCTCAGATTACAGGGTTCCTGATAGCAATCAGCCCCAGCATTTT CASSSDYRVPDSNQPQHF
. TRBJ1-2 medium-sized TRBV5-1 TGCGCCAGCAGCTTGAGGACATTTAACTATGGCTACACCTTC CASSLRTFNYGYTF
. TRBJ1-2 medium-sized TRBV3-1 TGTGCCAGCAGCCAAGATCGGGGGGCAGGGATCGACTATGGCTACACCTTC CASSQDRGAGIDYGYTF
. TRBJ2-7 medium-sized TRBV7-8 TGTGCCAGCAGCTTAGCGTCGAGCTCCTACGAGCAGTACTTC CASSLASSSYEQYF
. TRBJ2-1 many TRBV5-1 TGCGCCAGCAGCTTGGGCGCGCAGGATGATGAGCAGTTCTTC CASSLGAQDDEQFF
. TRBJ2-4 many TRBV20-1 TGCAGTGCCCAGCCGGGGGCAGGCATTCAGTACTTC CSAQPGAGIQYF